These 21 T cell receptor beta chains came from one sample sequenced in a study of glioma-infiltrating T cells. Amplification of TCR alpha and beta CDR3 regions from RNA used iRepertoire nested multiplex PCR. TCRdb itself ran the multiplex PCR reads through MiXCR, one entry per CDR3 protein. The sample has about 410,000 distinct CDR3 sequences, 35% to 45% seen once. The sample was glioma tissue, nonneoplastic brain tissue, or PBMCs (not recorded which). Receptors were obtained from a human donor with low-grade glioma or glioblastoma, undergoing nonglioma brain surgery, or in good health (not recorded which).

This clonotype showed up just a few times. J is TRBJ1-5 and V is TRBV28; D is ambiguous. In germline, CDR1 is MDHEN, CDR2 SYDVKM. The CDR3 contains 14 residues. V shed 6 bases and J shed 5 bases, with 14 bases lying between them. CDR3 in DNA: TGTGCCAGCAGCCCAGCCCATCCCCATCAGCCCCAGCATTTT. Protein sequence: CASSPAHPHQPQHF.

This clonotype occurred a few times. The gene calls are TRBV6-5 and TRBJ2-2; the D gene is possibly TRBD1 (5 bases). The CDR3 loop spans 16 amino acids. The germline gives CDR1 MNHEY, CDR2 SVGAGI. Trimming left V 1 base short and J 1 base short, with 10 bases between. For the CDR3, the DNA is TGTGCCAGCAGTTACTACCCAGGGATGAACACCGGGGAGCTGTTTTTT. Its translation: CASSYYPGMNTGELFF.

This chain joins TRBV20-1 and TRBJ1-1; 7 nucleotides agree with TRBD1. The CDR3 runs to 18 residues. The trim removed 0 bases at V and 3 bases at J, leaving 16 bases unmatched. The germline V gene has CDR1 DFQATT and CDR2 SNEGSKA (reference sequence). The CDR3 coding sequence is TGCAGTGCTAGAGATCAGCGCAGCTGGGACAGCAGGGACACTGAAGCTTTCTTT. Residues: CSARDQRSWDSRDTEAFF.

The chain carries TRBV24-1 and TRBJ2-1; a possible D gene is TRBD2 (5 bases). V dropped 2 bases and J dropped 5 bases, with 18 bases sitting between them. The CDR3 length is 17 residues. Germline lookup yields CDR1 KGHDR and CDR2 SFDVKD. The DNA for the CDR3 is TGTGCCACCAGTGATTATGCGACTGGCGACTACGACAATGAGCAGTTCTTC. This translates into CATSDYATGDYDNEQFF.

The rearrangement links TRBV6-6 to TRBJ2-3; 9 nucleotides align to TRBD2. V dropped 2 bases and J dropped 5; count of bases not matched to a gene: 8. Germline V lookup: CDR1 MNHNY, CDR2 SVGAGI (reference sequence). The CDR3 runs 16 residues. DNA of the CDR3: TGTGCCAGCAGTTACGAAGGTAGCGGGAGTCAAGATACGCAGTATTTT. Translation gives CASSYEGSGSQDTQYF.

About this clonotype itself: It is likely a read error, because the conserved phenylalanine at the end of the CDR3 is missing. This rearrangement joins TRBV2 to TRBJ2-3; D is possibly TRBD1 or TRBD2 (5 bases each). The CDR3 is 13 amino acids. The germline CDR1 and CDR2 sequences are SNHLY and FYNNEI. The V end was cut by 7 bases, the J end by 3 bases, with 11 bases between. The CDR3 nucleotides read TGTGCCAGCATTCTCGGGACGACAGATACGCAGTATCTT. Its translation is CASILGTTDTQYL.

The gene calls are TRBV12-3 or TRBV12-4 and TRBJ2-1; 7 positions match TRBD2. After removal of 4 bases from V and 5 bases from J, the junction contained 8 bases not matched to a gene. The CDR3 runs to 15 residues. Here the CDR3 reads CASSSTGLRNNEQFF. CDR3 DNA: TGTGCCAGCAGTTCCACGGGACTACGCAACAATGAGCAGTTCTTC.

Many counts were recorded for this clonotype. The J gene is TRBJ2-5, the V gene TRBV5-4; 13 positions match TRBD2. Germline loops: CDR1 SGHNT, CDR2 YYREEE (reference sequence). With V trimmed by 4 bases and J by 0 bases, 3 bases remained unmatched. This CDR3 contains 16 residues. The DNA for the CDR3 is TGTGCCAGCAGCGTACTAGCGGGAGGGTACCAAGAGACCCAGTACTTC. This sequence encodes CASSVLAGGYQETQYF.

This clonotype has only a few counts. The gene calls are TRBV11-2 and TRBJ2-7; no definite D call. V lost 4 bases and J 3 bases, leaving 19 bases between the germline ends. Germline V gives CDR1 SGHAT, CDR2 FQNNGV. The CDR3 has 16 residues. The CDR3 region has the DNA TGTGCCAGCAGCTCCCTAGTGTCCCAGCTTAACTACGAGCAGTACTTC. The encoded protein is CASSSLVSQLNYEQYF.

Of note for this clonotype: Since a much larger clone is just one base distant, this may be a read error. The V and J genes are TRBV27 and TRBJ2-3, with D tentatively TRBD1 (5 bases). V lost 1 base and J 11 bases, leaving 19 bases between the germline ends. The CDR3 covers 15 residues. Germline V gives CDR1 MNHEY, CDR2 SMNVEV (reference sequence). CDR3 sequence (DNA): TGTGCCAGCAGTTTATTTCCGGCAGGGTGGCGTAGGCAGTATTTT. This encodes CASSLFPAGWRRQYF.

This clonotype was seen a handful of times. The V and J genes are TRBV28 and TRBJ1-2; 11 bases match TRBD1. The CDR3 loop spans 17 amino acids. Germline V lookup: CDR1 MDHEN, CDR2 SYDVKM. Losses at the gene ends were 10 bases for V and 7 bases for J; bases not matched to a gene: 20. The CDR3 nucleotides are TGTGCCACCACAAAATCCCGAGCCGGGACAGGGGGTCTTGGCTACACCTTC. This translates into CATTKSRAGTGGLGYTF.

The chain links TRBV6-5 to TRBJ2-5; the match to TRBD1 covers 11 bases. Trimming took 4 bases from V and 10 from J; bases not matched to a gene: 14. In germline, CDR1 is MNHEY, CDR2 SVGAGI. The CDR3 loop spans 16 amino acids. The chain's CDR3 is CASSFRTGGQRGIQYF. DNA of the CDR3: TGTGCCAGCAGTTTCCGGACAGGGGGCCAGAGAGGGATCCAGTACTTC.

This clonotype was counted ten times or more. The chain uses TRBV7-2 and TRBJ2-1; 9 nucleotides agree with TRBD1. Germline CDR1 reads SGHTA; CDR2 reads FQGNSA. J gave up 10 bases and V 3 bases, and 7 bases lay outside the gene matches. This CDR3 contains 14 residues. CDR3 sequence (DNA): TGTGCCAGCAGCTTCCGGGACAGGGTACGAGAGCAGTTCTTC. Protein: CASSFRDRVREQFF. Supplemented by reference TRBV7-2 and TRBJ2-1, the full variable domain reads GAGVSQSPSNKVTEKGKDVELRCDPISGHTALYWYRQSLGQGLEFLIYFQGNSAPDKSGLPSDRFSAERTGGSVSTLTIQRTQQEDSAVYLCASSFRDRVREQFFGPGTRLTVL.

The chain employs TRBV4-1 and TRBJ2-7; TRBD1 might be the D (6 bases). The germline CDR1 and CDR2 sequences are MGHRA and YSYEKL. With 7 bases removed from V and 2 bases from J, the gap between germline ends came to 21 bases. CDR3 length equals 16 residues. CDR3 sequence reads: CASIPRAGGLTYEQYF. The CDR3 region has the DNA TGCGCCAGCATCCCTCGGGCTGGGGGCTTAACCTACGAGCAGTACTTC.

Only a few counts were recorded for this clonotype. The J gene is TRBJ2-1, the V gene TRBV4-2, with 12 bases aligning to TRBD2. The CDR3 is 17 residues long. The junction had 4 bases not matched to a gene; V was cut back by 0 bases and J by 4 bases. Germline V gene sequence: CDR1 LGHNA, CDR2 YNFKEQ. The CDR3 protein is CASSQDITSGGYNEQFF. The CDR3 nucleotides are TGTGCCAGCAGCCAAGATATAACTAGCGGGGGGTACAATGAGCAGTTCTTC.

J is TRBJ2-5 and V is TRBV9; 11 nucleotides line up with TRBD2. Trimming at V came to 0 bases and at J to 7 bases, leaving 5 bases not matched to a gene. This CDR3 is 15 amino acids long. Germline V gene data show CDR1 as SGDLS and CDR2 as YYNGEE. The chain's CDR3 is CASSVGLAGPGTQYF. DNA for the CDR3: TGTGCCAGCAGCGTAGGACTAGCGGGACCCGGGACCCAGTACTTC.

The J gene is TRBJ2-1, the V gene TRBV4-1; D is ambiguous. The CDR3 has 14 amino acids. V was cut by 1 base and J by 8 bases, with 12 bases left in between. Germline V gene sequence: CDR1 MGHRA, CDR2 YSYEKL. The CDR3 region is CASSQVVLSHEQFF. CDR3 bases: TGCGCCAGCAGCCAAGTGGTCCTGAGCCATGAGCAGTTCTTC.

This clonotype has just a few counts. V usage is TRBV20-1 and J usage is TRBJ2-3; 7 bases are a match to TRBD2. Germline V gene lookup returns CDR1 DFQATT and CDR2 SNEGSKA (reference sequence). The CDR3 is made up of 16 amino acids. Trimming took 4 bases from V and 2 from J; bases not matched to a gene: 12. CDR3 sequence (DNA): TGCAGTGCTACGCGTCTAGCGGTTACTGCCACAGATACGCAGTATTTT. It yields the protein CSATRLAVTATDTQYF.

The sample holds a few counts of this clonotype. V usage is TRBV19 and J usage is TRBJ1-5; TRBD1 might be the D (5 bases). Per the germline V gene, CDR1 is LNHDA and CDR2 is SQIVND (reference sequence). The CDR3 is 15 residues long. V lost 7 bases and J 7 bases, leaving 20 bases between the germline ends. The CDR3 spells CASIPRWGGRQPQHF. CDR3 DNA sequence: TGTGCCAGTATCCCCAGGTGGGGGGGTCGGCAGCCCCAGCATTTT.

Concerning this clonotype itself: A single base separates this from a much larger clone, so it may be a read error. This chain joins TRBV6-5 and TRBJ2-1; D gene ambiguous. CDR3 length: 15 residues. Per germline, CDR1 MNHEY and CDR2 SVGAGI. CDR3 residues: CAGSLGPDSYNEQFF. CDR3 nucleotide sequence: TGTGCCGGCAGTCTAGGACCCGACTCCTACAATGAGCAGTTCTTC.

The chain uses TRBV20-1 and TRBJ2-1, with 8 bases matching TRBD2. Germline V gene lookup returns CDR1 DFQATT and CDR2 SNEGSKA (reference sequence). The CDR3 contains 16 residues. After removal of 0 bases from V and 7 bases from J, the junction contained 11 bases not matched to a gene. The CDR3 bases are TGCAGTGCTAGAGATTCCCAGCGGGAGAGACATAATGAGCAGTTCTTC. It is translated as CSARDSQRERHNEQFF.